These T cell receptor beta chains were read from a single sample in a study of T cells after yellow fever vaccination. TCRdb re-analysed the 5' RACE reads in MiXCR, keeping a single row per CDR3 protein. The sample yields under 700,000 distinct CDR3 sequences, about 15% seen once. The specimen was PBMCs, collected less than 6 days after the first yellow fever vaccination. These receptors all come from a man aged 18 to 29 who received the YFV17D yellow fever vaccine. Each CDR3 is given with its conserved first and last residue. A D gene is named only where the DNA matches it firmly. The listing skips clone size in some rows; elsewhere it reads once, few, many or a size class.

TRBJ2-7	.	TRBD1	TRBV20-1	CSARSRDRGGYEQYF	TGCAGTGCTAGGAGCCGGGACAGGGGGGGGTACGAGCAGTACTTC
TRBJ1-4	.	.	TRBV29-1	CSARQVGREKLFF	TGCAGCGCCAGACAGGTGGGACGTGAAAAACTGTTTTTT
TRBJ2-7	.	.	TRBV7-2	CASSLEFYEQYF	TGTGCCAGCAGCTTAGAGTTCTACGAGCAGTACTTC
TRBJ2-2	.	.	TRBV6-2/TRBV6-3	CASSYQENTGELFF	TGTGCCAGCAGTTATCAGGAGAACACCGGGGAGCTGTTTTTT
TRBJ1-3	few	.	TRBV30	CAWSAGFLGNTIYF	TGTGCCTGGAGTGCGGGGTTTCTTGGAAACACCATATATTTT
TRBJ1-4	.	.	TRBV19	CASMGASTNEKLFF	TGTGCCAGTATGGGAGCCTCAACTAATGAAAAACTGTTTTTT
TRBJ2-3	.	TRBD2	TRBV5-1	CASSRSGLAGSPSTDTQYF	TGCGCCAGCAGCCGCTCGGGACTAGCGGGGTCCCCTAGCACAGATACGCAGTATTTT
TRBJ1-1	many	TRBD1	TRBV9	CASSASDRVEAEAFF	TGTGCCAGCAGCGCCTCAGACAGGGTTGAAGCTGAAGCTTTCTTT
TRBJ2-1	.	.	TRBV13	CASSLGIGQGKGEQFF	TGTGCCAGCAGCTTAGGCATTGGGCAGGGGAAGGGTGAGCAGTTCTTC
TRBJ1-1	.	TRBD1	TRBV10-3	CAISESGQGPSEAFF	TGTGCCATCAGTGAGTCCGGACAGGGTCCCTCTGAAGCTTTCTTT
TRBJ2-2	.	.	TRBV29-1	CSVRKGANTGELFF	TGCAGCGTTCGAAAGGGGGCGAACACCGGGGAGCTGTTTTTT
TRBJ1-6	.	.	TRBV12-3/TRBV12-4	CASSPGIRNSPLHF	TGTGCCAGCAGTCCAGGGATCAGGAATTCACCCCTCCACTTT
TRBJ1-1	.	.	TRBV19	CASKAGVTEAFF	TGTGCCAGTAAGGCAGGGGTAACTGAAGCTTTCTTT
TRBJ2-3	.	TRBD2	TRBV10-3	CAISEPARTSGGTSTDTQYF	TGTGCCATCAGTGAGCCCGCTCGGACTAGCGGGGGCACTAGCACAGATACGCAGTATTTT
TRBJ2-5	.	.	TRBV7-9	CASSLAGYETQYF	TGTGCCAGCAGCTTAGCCGGGTACGAGACCCAGTACTTC
TRBJ1-4	.	.	TRBV9	CASSVGPGQTNEKLFF	TGTGCCAGCAGCGTAGGCCCCGGACAGACAAATGAAAAACTGTTTTTT
TRBJ2-1	.	TRBD2	TRBV27	CASTLDLTSGYNEQFF	TGTGCCAGCACCCTAGATCTGACTAGCGGGTACAATGAGCAGTTCTTC
TRBJ2-3	many	.	TRBV11-2	CASTWALDTQYF	TGTGCCAGCACATGGGCCTTGGATACGCAGTATTTT
TRBJ2-3	.	.	TRBV9	CASSDRDKESDTQYF	TGTGCCAGCAGCGACCGGGACAAGGAGTCAGATACGCAGTATTTT
TRBJ2-5	few	TRBD1	TRBV27	CASSLQTGGGKTQYF	TGTGCCAGCAGTTTACAGACAGGGGGCGGGAAGACCCAGTACTTC
TRBJ1-2	.	.	TRBV9	CASSVASRGPGGYTF	TGTGCCAGCAGCGTAGCGTCTCGTGGGCCTGGCGGCTACACCTTC
TRBJ2-3	few	.	TRBV6-5	CASSYGAVRSDTQYF	TGTGCCAGCAGTTACGGGGCGGTCCGATCAGATACGCAGTATTTT
TRBJ2-2	.	.	TRBV7-8	CASSTRTAAGELFF	TGTGCCAGCAGCACACGGACAGCAGCCGGGGAGCTGTTTTTT
TRBJ1-1	.	.	TRBV6-2/TRBV6-3	CASSYSGNLNTEAFF	TGTGCCAGCAGTTACTCAGGAAACTTGAACACTGAAGCTTTCTTT
TRBJ1-4	.	.	TRBV2	CASSAAEVGSEKLFF	TGTGCCAGCAGTGCGGCGGAGGTCGGGAGTGAAAAACTGTTTTTT
TRBJ2-2	.	.	TRBV4-1	CASSQYDRNTGELFF	TGCGCCAGCAGCCAATACGACAGAAACACCGGGGAGCTGTTTTTT
TRBJ2-5	few	.	TRBV9	CASSVQGQETQYF	TGTGCCAGCAGCGTACAGGGGCAGGAGACCCAGTACTTC
TRBJ1-1	few	.	TRBV29-1	CSVERGLDTEAFF	TGCAGCGTTGAACGAGGATTGGACACTGAAGCTTTCTTT
TRBJ2-2	.	TRBD2	TRBV6-5	CASSYRSGGDTGELFF	TGTGCCAGCAGTTACCGGAGCGGGGGAGACACCGGGGAGCTGTTTTTT
TRBJ2-5	.	.	TRBV5-1	CASSKQTVGQETQYF	TGCGCCAGCAGCAAACAGACAGTTGGCCAAGAGACCCAGTACTTC
TRBJ1-2	many	.	TRBV5-1	CASSLGEHYGYTF	TGCGCCAGCAGCTTAGGGGAACACTATGGCTACACCTTC
TRBJ2-6	few	TRBD1	TRBV2	CASSVRQGANVLTF	TGTGCCAGCAGTGTAAGACAGGGAGCCAACGTCCTGACTTTC
TRBJ2-5	.	.	TRBV19	CASSMFGQQETQYF	TGTGCCAGTAGTATGTTTGGACAGCAAGAGACCCAGTACTTC
TRBJ2-1	.	TRBD2	TRBV2	CASSEYLAGDNEQFF	TGTGCCAGCAGTGAATACCTAGCGGGAGACAATGAGCAGTTCTTC
TRBJ2-5	many	.	TRBV7-2	CASSPNAPTSPETQYF	TGTGCCAGCAGTCCTAATGCCCCGACTAGTCCAGAGACCCAGTACTTC
TRBJ1-1	.	TRBD1	TRBV20-1	CSAVRDRGQAFF	TGCAGTGCGGTAAGGGACAGGGGGCAAGCTTTCTTT
TRBJ2-3	.	TRBD1	TRBV7-3	CASNLTEGGRHKTDTQYF	TGTGCCAGCAACTTAACGGAAGGGGGCCGGCACAAGACAGATACGCAGTATTTT
TRBJ1-2	.	.	TRBV24-1	CAGVPGPLEGYTF	TGTGCCGGTGTGCCGGGCCCCCTGGAGGGCTACACCTTC
TRBJ2-1	few	TRBD2	TRBV11-1	CASSLSGLAGPGGAYNEQFF	TGTGCCAGCAGCTTAAGCGGACTAGCGGGACCGGGCGGCGCCTACAATGAGCAGTTCTTC
TRBJ2-2	few	TRBD2	TRBV5-5	CASSLNGREDTGELFF	TGTGCCAGCAGCTTGAATGGGAGGGAGGACACCGGGGAGCTGTTTTTT
TRBJ1-5	few	.	TRBV25-1	CASSPRISNQPQHF	TGTGCCAGCAGTCCCCGGATTAGCAATCAGCCCCAGCATTTT
TRBJ2-3	many	TRBD2	TRBV5-4	CASSRGERGHTDTQYF	TGTGCCAGCAGCCGGGGGGAGCGGGGGCACACAGATACGCAGTATTTT
TRBJ2-1	.	.	TRBV5-4	CASSLGQPLSYNEQFF	TGTGCCAGCAGCTTGGGGCAGCCTCTTTCCTACAATGAGCAGTTCTTC
TRBJ2-3	.	TRBD2	TRBV6-1	CASSPGTRTTDTQYF	TGTGCCAGCAGCCCCGGGACTAGGACGACAGATACGCAGTATTTT
TRBJ2-7	few	.	TRBV7-9	CASTPPMARGEQYF	TGTGCCAGCACCCCCCCTATGGCTAGGGGTGAGCAGTACTTC
TRBJ2-4	many	TRBD2	TRBV7-9	CASSPGRKAKNIQYF	TGTGCCAGCAGCCCCGGGAGGAAGGCCAAAAACATTCAGTACTTC
TRBJ1-1	.	.	TRBV10-3	CAARRDMNTEAFF	TGTGCCGCCCGGCGAGACATGAACACTGAAGCTTTCTTT